These T cell receptor beta chains were read from a single sample in a study of regulatory T cells in long-lasting Graves disease. TCRdb reprocessed the multiplex PCR reads via MiXCR and lists one record per CDR3 protein. The sample contains approximately 470,000 distinct CDR3 sequences, about 20% of which appear only once. The sample here was peripheral blood mononuclear cells (PBMCs), taken when the disease was refractory, from a patient treated with antithyroid drugs. The receptors originated from a female donor with Graves disease. The CDR3 runs from the conserved cysteine through the conserved F or W. D genes are given only for firm matches. Clone size, where shown, is once, few, many, or a class for clones that have expanded.

clone_size	d_call	v_call	j_call	cdr3_aa	cdr3_nt
few	NA	TRBV27	TRBJ1-2	CASSPRPPRRSYGYTF	TGTGCCAGCAGTCCTCGGCCCCCCCGAAGAAGCTATGGCTACACCTTC
few	TRBD1	TRBV7-2	TRBJ1-1	CASSVHRGSTEAFF	TGTGCCAGCAGCGTCCACAGGGGGTCCACTGAAGCTTTCTTT
many	NA	TRBV11-2	TRBJ2-7	CASSLGIAGVSDEQYF	TGTGCCAGCAGCTTAGGGATTGCAGGGGTTTCGGACGAGCAGTACTTC
many	TRBD2	TRBV28	TRBJ2-5	CASSFLGLAEEGETQYF	TGTGCCAGCAGTTTTCTGGGACTAGCGGAGGAGGGAGAGACCCAGTACTTC
NA	NA	TRBV19	TRBJ1-5	CASARVGNQPQHF	TGTGCCAGTGCCCGGGTGGGCAATCAGCCCCAGCATTTT
NA	NA	TRBV29-1	TRBJ1-3	CSHVGAGNTIYF	TGCAGCCACGTCGGGGCTGGAAACACCATATATTTT
few	NA	TRBV7-2	TRBJ2-4	CASSPGTVWNIQYF	TGTGCCAGCAGCCCCGGGACGGTATGGAACATTCAGTACTTC
NA	TRBD2	TRBV9	TRBJ2-5	CASSVRTSGTQYF	TGTGCCAGCAGCGTCCGGACTAGCGGGACCCAGTACTTC
NA	NA	TRBV30	TRBJ2-2	CAWGSGHYTGELFF	TGTGCCTGGGGTTCGGGACACTACACCGGGGAGCTGTTTTTT
NA	TRBD1	TRBV3-1	TRBJ1-6	CASSLDRGDSPLHF	TGTGCCAGCAGCCTTGACAGGGGCGATTCACCCCTCCACTTT
few	NA	TRBV6-1	TRBJ1-1	CASRISDNTEAFF	TGTGCCAGCCGGATCTCAGATAACACTGAAGCTTTCTTT
few	TRBD2	TRBV12-3/TRBV12-4	TRBJ2-7	CASSLSSPFGWSGNYYEQYF	TGTGCCAGCAGTCTTTCCTCCCCATTCGGTTGGAGCGGGAACTACTACGAGCAGTACTTC
NA	NA	TRBV6-1	TRBJ2-1	CASSLQVRYNEQFF	TGTGCCAGCAGCCTACAAGTCCGCTACAATGAGCAGTTCTTC
many	NA	TRBV28	TRBJ2-7	CASSSTPLQGLDPEQYF	TGTGCCAGCAGTTCCACCCCCCTACAGGGTTTAGACCCCGAGCAGTACTTC
few	NA	TRBV30	TRBJ1-4	CAWSLSEKLFF	TGTGCCTGGAGCCTCTCGGAAAAACTGTTTTTT
many	NA	TRBV12-3/TRBV12-4	TRBJ2-7	CATSTATGSSYEQYF	TGTGCCACCAGCACCGCTACAGGGAGCTCCTACGAGCAGTACTTC
NA	NA	TRBV5-1	TRBJ2-6	CASSLRRTGANVLTF	TGTGCCAGCAGCTTACGGAGGACTGGGGCCAACGTCCTGACTTTC